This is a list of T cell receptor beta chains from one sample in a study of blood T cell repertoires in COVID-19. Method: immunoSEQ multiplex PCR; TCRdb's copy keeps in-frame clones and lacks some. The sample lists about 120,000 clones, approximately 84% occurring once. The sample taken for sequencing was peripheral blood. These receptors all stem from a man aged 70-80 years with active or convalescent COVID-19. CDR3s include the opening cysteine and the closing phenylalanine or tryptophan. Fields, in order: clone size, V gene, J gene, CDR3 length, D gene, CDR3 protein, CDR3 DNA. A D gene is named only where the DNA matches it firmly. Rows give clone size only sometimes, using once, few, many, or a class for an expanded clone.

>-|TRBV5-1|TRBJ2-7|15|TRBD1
CASSPGTGGLYEQYF
TGCGCCAGCAGCCCGGGGACAGGGGGGCTTTACGAGCAGTACTTC
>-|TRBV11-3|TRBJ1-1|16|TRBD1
CASSLKGQIMNTEAFF
TGTGCCAGCAGCTTAAAGGGACAGATCATGAACACTGAAGCTTTCTTT
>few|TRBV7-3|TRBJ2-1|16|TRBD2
CASSLTSGGTYNEQFF
TGTGCCAGCAGCTTAACTAGCGGGGGGACCTACAATGAGCAGTTCTTC
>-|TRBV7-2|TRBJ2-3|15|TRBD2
CASSFAGEIIDTQYF
TGTGCCAGCAGCTTTGCGGGGGAAATTATAGATACGCAGTATTTT
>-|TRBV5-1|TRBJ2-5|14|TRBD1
CASSFRGRVETQYF
TGCGCCAGCAGCTTCAGGGGGCGCGTCGAGACCCAGTACTTC
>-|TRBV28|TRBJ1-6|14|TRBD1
CASRKDRGNSPLHF
TGTGCCAGCCGGAAAGACAGGGGAAATTCACCCCTCCACTTT
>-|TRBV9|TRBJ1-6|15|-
CASSRESRGLSPLHF
TGTGCCAGCAGCAGAGAGAGCAGGGGTCTTTCACCCCTCCACTTT
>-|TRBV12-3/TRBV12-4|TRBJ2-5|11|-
CASSLGGGRYF
TGTGCCAGCAGTTTAGGGGGCGGTCGGTACTTC
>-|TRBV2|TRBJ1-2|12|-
CASITPPEPYTF
TGTGCCAGCATCACCCCCCCGGAGCCTTACACCTTC
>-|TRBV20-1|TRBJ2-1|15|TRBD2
CSASDRSGSYNEQFF
TGCAGTGCTAGTGATCGTAGCGGGAGTTACAATGAGCAGTTCTTC
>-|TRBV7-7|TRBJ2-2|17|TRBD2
CASRDSAGGANTGELFF
TGTGCCAGCAGGGATTCAGCGGGAGGCGCGAACACCGGGGAGCTGTTTTTT
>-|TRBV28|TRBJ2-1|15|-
CASSLGTSIYNEQFF
TGTGCCAGCAGTTTAGGGACTTCAATCTACAATGAGCAGTTCTTC
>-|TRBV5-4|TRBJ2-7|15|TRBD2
CASSLGLAQGYEQYF
TGTGCCAGCAGCTTGGGACTAGCGCAGGGGTACGAGCAGTACTTC
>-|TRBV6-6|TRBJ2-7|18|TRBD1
CASSPTGTGRRTAYEQYF
TGTGCCAGCAGTCCAACCGGGACAGGAAGGAGGACGGCCTACGAGCAGTACTTC
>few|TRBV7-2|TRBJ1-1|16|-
CASSLYRGGANTEAFF
TGTGCCAGCAGCTTATATCGCGGTGGAGCTAACACTGAAGCTTTCTTT
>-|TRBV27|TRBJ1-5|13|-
CASSFQGNQPQHF
TGTGCCAGCAGTTTCCAGGGCAATCAGCCCCAGCATTTT
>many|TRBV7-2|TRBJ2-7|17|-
CASSSFPRGRRSYEQYF
TGTGCCAGCAGCTCGTTCCCCCGGGGGAGAAGATCCTACGAGCAGTACTTC
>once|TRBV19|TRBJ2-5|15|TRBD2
CASSIRLAGWETQYF
TGTGCCAGTAGTATCCGCCTAGCGGGGTGGGAGACCCAGTACTTC
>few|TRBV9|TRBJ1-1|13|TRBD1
CASRQGADTEAFF
TGTGCCAGCAGACAGGGGGCGGACACTGAAGCTTTCTTT
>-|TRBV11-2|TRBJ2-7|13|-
CASSLSSGYEQYF
TGTGCCAGCAGCTTATCGTCGGGGTACGAGCAGTACTTC
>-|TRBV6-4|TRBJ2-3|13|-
CASSESGTDTQYF
TGTGCCAGCAGTGAAAGCGGGACAGATACGCAGTATTTT
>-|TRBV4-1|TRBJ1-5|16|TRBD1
CASSQGDRGPNQPQHF
TGCGCCAGCAGCCAAGGGGACAGGGGCCCCAATCAGCCCCAGCATTTT
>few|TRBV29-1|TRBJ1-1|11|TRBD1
CSTWTGREAFF
TGCAGCACATGGACAGGGAGGGAAGCTTTCTTT
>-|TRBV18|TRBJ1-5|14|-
CASSPGTGSQPQHF
TGTGCCAGCTCACCGGGAACAGGCAGTCAGCCCCAGCATTTT